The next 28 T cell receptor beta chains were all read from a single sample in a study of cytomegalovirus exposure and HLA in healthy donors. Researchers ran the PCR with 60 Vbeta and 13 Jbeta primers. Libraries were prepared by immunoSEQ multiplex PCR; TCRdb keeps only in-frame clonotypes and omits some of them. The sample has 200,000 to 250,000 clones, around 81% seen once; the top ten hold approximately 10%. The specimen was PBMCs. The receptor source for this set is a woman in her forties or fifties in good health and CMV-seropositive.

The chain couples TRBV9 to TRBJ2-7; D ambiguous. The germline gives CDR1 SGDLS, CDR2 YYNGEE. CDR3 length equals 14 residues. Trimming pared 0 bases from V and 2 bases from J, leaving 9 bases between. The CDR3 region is CASSVARSTYEQYF. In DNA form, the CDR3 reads TGTGCCAGCAGCGTAGCGAGGTCCACCTACGAGCAGTACTTC.

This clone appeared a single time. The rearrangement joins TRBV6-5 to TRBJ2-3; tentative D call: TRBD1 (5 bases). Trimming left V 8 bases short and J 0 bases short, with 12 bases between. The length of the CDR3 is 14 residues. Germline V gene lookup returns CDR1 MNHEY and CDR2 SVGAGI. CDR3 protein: CASGLRQSTDTQYF. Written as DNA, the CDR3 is TGTGCCAGCGGCCTTAGACAGAGCACAGATACGCAGTATTTT.

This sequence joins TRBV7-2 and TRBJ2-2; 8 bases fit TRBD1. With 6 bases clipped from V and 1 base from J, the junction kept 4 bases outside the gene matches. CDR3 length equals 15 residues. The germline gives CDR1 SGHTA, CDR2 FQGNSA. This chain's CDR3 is CASRTGQENTGELFF. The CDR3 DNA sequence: TGTGCCAGCAGAACGGGACAGGAGAACACCGGGGAGCTGTTTTTT.

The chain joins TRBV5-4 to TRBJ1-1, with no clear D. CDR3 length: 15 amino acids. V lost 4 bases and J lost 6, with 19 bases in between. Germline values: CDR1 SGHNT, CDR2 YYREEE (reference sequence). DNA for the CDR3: TGTGCCAGCAGCCCGGTGTCGGCGGGAAGGGCTGAAGCTTTCTTT. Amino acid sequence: CASSPVSAGRAEAFF.

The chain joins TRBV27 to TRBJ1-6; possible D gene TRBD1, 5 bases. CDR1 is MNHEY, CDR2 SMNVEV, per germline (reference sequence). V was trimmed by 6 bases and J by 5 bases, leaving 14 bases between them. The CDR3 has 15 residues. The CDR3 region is CASSLGGANNSPLHF. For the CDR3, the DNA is TGTGCCAGCAGCCTAGGTGGGGCTAATAATTCACCCCTCCACTTT.

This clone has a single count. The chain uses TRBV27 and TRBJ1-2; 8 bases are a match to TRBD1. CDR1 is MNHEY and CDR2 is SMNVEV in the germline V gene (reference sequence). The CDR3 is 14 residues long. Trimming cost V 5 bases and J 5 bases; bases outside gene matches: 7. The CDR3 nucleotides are TGTGCCAGCAGTCCATCGGGACAGGAATATGGCTACACCTTC. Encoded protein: CASSPSGQEYGYTF.

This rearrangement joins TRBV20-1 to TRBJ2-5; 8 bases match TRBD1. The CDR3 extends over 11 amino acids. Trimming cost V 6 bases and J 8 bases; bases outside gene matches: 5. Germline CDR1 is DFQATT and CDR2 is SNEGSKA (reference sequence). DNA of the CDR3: TGCAGTGCGAGCGCAGGGGGCACCCAGTACTTC. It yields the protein CSASAGGTQYF.

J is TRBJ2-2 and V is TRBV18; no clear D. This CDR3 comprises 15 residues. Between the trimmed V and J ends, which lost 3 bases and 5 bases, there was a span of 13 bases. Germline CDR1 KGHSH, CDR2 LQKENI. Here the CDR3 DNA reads TGTGCCAGCTCACCTCCCCTACCTGAAACCGGGGAGCTGTTTTTT. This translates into CASSPPLPETGELFF.

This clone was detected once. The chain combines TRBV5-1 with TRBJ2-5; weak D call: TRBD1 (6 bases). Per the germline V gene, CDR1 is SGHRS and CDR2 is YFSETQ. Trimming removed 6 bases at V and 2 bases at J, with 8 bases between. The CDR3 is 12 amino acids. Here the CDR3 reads CASKQGQETQYF. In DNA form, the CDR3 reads TGCGCCAGCAAGCAGGGGCAAGAGACCCAGTACTTC.

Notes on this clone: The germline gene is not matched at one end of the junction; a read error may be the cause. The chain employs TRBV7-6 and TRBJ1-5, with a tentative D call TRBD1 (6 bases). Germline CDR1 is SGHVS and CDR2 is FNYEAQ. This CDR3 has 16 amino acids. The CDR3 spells CASSLEQGKSNQLQHF. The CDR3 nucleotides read TGTGCCAGCAGCTTAGAGCAGGGGAAAAGCAATCAGCTCCAGCATTTT.

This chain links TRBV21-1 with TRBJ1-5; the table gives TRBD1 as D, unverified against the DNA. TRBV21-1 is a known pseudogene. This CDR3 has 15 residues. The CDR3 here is CASHDRVDGNQPQHF. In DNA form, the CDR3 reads TGTGCCAGTCACGACAGGGTGGATGGCAATCAGCCCCAGCATTTT.

CDR3 residues: CASSLSRTGKTEAFF. DNA of the CDR3: TGCGCCAGCAGCTTGTCTCGGACAGGGAAGACTGAAGCTTTCTTT. The V call is TRBV5-1, the J call TRBJ1-1; 8 bases agree with TRBD1. The V and J ends lost 1 base and 5 bases, in that order; junction bases with no gene match: 7. The CDR3 contains 15 residues. Germline assignment: CDR1 SGHRS and CDR2 YFSETQ. The complete variable domain, with remaining parts taken from reference TRBV5-1 and TRBJ1-1, reads KAGVTQTPRYLIKTRGQQVTLSCSPISGHRSVSWYQQTPGQGLQFLFEYFSETQRNKGNFPGRFSGRQFSNSRSEMNVSTLELGDSALYLCASSLSRTGKTEAFFGQGTRLTVV.

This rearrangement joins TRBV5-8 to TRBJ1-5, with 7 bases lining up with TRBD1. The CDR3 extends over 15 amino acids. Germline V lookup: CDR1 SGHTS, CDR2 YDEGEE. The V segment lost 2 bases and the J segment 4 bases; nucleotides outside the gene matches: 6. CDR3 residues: CASSFGGTENQPQHF. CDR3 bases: TGTGCCAGCAGCTTTGGGGGGACAGAGAATCAGCCCCAGCATTTT.

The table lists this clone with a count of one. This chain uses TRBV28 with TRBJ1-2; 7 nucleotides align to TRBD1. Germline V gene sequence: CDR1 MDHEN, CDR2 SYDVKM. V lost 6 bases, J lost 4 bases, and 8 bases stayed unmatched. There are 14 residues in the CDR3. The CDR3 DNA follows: TGTGCCAGCAGCCCCCCGGGACAGCTCTATGGCTACACCTTC. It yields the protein CASSPPGQLYGYTF.

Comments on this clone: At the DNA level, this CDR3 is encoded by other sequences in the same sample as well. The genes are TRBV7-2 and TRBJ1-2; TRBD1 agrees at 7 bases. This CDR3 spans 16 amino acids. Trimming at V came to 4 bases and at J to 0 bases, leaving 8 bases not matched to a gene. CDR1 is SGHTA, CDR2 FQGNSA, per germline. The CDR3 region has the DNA TGTGCCAGCAGCTCTACCAGGGGGACAGCTAACTATGGCTACACCTTC. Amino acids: CASSSTRGTANYGYTF.

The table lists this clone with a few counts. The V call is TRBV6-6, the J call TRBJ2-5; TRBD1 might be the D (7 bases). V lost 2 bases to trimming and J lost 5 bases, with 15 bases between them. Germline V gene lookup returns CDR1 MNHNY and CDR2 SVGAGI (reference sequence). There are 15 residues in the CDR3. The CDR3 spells CASSYPGGRGETQYF. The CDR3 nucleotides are TGTGCCAGCAGTTACCCAGGGGGGCGAGGGGAGACCCAGTACTTC.

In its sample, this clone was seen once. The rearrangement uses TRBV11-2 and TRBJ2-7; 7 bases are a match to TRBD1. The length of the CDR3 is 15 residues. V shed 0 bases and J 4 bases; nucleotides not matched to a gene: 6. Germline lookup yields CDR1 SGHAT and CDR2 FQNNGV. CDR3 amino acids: CASSLERGLPYEQYF. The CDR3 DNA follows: TGTGCCAGCAGCTTAGAAAGGGGGCTCCCTTACGAGCAGTACTTC.

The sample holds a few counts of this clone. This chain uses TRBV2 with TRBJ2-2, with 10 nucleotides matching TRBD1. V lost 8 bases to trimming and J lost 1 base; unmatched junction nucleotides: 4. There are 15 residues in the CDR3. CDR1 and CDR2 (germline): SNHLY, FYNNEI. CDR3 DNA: TGTGCCAGCCAATGGACAGGGGGGAACACCGGGGAGCTGTTTTTT. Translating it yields CASQWTGGNTGELFF.

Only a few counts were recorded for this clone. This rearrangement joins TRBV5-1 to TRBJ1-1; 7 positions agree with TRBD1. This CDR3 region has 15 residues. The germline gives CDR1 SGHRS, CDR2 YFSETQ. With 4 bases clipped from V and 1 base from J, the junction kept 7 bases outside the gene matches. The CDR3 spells CASSTTGVGNTEAFF. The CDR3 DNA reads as TGCGCCAGCAGCACTACAGGGGTTGGGAACACTGAAGCTTTCTTT.

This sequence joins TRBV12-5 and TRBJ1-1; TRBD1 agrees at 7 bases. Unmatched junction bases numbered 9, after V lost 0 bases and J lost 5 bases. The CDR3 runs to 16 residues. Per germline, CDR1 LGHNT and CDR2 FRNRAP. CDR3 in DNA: TGTGCTAGTGGTTTGGTAATTGACAGGGATCCTACTGAAGCTTTCTTT. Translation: CASGLVIDRDPTEAFF. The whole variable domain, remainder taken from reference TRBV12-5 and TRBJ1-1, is DARVTQTPRHKVTEMGQEVTMRCQPILGHNTVFWYRQTMMQGLELLAYFRNRAPLDDSGMPKDRFSAEMPDATLATLKIQPSEPRDSAVYFCASGLVIDRDPTEAFFGQGTRLTVV.

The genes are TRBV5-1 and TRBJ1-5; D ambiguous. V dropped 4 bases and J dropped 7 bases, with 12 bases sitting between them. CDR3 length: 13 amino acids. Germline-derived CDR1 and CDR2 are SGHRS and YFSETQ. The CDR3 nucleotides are TGCGCCAGCAGCGTCGCGGGAGACCAGCCCCAGCATTTT. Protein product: CASSVAGDQPQHF.

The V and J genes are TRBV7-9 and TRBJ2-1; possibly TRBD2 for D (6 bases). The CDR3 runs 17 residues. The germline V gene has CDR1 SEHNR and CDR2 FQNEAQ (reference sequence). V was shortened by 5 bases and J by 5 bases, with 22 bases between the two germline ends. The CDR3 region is CASSLPFRVAVHNEQFF. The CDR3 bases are TGTGCCAGCAGCCTCCCTTTCAGGGTAGCGGTCCACAATGAGCAGTTCTTC. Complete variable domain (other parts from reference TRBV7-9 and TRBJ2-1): DTGVSQNPRHKITKRGQNVTFRCDPISEHNRLYWYRQTLGQGPEFLTYFQNEAQLEKSRLLSDRFSAERPKGSFSTLEIQRTEQGDSAMYLCASSLPFRVAVHNEQFFGPGTRLTVL.

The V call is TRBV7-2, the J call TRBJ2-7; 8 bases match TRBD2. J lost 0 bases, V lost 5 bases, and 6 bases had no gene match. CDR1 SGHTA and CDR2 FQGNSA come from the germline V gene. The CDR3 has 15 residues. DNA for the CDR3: TGTGCCAGCAGCCCGTTAGCGGGGTCCTCCTACGAGCAGTACTTC. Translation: CASSPLAGSSYEQYF. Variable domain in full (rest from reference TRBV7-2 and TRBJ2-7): GAGVSQSPSNKVTEKGKDVELRCDPISGHTALYWYRQSLGQGLEFLIYFQGNSAPDKSGLPSDRFSAERTGGSVSTLTIQRTQQEDSAVYLCASSPLAGSSYEQYFGPGTRLTVT.

The DNA for the CDR3 is TGTGCCAGCACCGGGAGGGGGCTTTATGGCTACACCTTC. This encodes CASTGRGLYGYTF. The chain joins TRBV28 to TRBJ1-2, with 7 bases that match TRBD1. Trimming at V came to 7 bases and at J to 5 bases, leaving 7 bases not matched to a gene. Germline V gene sequence: CDR1 MDHEN, CDR2 SYDVKM. This CDR3 is built from 13 residues.

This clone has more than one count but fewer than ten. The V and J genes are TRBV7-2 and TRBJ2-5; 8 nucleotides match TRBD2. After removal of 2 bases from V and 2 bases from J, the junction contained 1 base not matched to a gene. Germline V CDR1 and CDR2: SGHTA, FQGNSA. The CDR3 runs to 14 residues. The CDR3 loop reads CASSLTGGQETQYF. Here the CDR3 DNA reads TGTGCCAGCAGCTTAACGGGGGGGCAAGAGACCCAGTACTTC.

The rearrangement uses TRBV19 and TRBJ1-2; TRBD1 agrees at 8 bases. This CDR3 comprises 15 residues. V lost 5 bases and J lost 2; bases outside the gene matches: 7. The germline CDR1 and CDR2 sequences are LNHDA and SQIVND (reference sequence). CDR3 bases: TGTGCCAGTAGTCTCCCAGGGGGCCTAAACTATGGCTACACCTTC. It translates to CASSLPGGLNYGYTF. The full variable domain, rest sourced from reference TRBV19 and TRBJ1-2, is DGGITQSPKYLFRKEGQNVTLSCEQNLNHDAMYWYRQDPGQGLRLIYYSQIVNDFQKGDIAEGYSVSREKKESFPLTVTSAQKNPTAFYLCASSLPGGLNYGYTFGSGTRLTVV.

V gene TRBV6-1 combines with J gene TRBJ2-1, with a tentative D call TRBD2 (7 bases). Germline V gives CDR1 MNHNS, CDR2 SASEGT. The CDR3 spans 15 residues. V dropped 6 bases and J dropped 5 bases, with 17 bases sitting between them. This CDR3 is CASSEWGGSNNEQFF. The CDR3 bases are TGTGCCAGCAGCGAGTGGGGGGGCTCTAACAATGAGCAGTTCTTC.

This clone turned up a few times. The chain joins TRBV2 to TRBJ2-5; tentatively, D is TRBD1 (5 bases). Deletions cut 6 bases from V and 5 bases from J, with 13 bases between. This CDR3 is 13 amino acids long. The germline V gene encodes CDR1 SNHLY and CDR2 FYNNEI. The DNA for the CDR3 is TGTGCCAGCAGCTGGACACTTTGGGAGACCCAGTACTTC. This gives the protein CASSWTLWETQYF.